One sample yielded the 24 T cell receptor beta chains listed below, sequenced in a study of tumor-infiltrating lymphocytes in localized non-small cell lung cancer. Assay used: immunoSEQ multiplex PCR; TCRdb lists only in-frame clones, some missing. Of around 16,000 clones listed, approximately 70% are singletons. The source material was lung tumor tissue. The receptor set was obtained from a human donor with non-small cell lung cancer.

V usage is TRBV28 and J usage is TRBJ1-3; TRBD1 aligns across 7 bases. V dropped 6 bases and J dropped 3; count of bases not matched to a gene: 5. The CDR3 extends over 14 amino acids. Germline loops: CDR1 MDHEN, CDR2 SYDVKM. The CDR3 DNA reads TGTGCCAGCAGCCCCGACAGGGTTGGAAACACCATATATTTT. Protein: CASSPDRVGNTIYF.

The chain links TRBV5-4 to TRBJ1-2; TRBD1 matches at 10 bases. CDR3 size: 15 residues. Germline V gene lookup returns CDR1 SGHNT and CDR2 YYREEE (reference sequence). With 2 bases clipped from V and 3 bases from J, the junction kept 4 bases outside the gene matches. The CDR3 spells CASSLLTGGDYGYTF. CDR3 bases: TGTGCCAGCAGCTTACTGACAGGGGGCGACTATGGCTACACCTTC.

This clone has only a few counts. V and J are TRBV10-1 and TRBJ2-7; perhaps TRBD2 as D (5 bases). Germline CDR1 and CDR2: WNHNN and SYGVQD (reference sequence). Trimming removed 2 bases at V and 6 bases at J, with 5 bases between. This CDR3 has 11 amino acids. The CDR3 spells CASSEAGEQYF. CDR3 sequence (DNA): TGCGCCAGCAGTGAGGCGGGCGAGCAGTACTTC.

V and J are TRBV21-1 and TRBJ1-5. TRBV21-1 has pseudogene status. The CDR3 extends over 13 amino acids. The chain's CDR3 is CASKRVSNQPQHF. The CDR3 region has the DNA TGTGCCAGCAAGAGGGTTAGCAATCAGCCCCAGCATTTT.

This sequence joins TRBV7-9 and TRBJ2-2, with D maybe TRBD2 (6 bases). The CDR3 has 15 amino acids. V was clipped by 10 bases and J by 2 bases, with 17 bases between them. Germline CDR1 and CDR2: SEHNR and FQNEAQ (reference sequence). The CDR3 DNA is TGTGCCACCGGGTTCCTAGCGCATAACACCGGGGAGCTGTTTTTT. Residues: CATGFLAHNTGELFF.

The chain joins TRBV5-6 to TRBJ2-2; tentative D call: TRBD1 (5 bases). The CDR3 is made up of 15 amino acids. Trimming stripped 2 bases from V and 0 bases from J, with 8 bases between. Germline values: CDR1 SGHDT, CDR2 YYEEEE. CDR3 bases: TGTGCCAGCAGCTTTTGGGGCCCGAACACCGGGGAGCTGTTTTTT. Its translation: CASSFWGPNTGELFF.

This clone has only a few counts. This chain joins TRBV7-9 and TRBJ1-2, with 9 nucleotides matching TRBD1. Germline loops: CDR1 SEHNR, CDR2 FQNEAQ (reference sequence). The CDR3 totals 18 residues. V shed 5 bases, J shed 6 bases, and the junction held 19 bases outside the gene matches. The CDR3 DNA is TGTGCCAGCAGCGACGGACAGGGGCGGATTACTTCCCGGGATGGCTACACCTTC. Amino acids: CASSDGQGRITSRDGYTF.

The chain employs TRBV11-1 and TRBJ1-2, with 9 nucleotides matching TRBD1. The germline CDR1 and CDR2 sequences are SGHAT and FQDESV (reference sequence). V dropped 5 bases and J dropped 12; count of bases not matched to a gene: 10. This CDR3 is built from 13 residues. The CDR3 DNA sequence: TGTGCCAGCAGCCTTGGGACAGGGCTAACGCACACCTTC. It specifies CASSLGTGLTHTF.

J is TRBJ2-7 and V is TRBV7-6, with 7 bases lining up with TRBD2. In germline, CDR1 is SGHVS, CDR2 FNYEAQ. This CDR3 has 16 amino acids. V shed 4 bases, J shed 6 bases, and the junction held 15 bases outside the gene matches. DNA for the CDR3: TGTGCCAGCAGCTCAACTGGGGGGGGAGGTCTAGCCGAGCAGTACTTC. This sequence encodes CASSSTGGGGLAEQYF.

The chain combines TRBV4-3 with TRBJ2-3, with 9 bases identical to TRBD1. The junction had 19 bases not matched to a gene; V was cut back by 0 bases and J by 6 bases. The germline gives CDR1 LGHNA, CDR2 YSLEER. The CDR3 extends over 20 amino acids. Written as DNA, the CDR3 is TGCGCCAGCAGCCAAGATTGGACAGGGGATCAGCAAAAAAAAGACGATACGCAGTATTTT. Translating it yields CASSQDWTGDQQKKDDTQYF.

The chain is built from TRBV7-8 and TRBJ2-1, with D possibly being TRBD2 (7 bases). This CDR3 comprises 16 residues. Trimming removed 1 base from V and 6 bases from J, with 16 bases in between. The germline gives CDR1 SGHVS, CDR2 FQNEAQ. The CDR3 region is CASSLVFAGARNEQFF. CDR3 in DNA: TGTGCCAGCAGCTTAGTTTTTGCGGGGGCCCGCAATGAGCAGTTCTTC.

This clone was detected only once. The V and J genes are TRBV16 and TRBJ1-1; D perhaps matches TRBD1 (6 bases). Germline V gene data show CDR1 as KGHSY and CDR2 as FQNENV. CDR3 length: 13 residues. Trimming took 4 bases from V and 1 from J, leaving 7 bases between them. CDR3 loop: CASSPRGNTEAFF. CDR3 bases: TGTGCCAGCAGCCCCAGGGGGAACACTGAAGCTTTCTTT.

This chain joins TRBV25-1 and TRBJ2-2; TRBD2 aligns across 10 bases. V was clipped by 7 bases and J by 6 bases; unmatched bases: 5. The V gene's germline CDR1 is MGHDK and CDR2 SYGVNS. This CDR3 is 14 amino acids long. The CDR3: CASNKAGGAGELFF. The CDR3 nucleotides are TGTGCCAGCAACAAAGCGGGAGGGGCCGGGGAGCTGTTTTTT.

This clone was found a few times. The CDR3 sequence is CASSESGRSDSPLHF. Written as DNA, the CDR3 is TGCGCCAGCAGTGAGTCCGGCAGGTCGGATTCACCCCTCCACTTT. V and J are TRBV10-1 and TRBJ1-6; no firm D call. Looked up from germline, CDR1 is WNHNN and CDR2 is SYGVQD (reference sequence). V dropped 0 bases and J dropped 8 bases, with 11 bases sitting between them. There are 15 residues in the CDR3.

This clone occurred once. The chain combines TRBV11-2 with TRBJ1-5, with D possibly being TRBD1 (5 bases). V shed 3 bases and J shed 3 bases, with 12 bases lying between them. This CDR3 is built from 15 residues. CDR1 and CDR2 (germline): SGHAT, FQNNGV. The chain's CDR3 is CASSLRGLNNQPQHF. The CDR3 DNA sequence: TGTGCCAGCAGCTTGCGGGGCTTAAACAATCAGCCCCAGCATTTT.

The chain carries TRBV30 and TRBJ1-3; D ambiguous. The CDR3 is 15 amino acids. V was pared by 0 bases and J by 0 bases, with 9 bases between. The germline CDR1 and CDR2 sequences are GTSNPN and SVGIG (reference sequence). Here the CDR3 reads CAWSVWENSGNTIYF. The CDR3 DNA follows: TGTGCCTGGAGTGTATGGGAAAACTCTGGAAACACCATATATTTT.

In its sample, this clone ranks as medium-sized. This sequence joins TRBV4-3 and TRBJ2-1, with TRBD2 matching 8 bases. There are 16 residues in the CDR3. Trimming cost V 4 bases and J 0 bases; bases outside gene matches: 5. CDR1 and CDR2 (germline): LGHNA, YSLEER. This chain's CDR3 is CASSPPGGTSYNEQFF. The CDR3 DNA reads TGCGCCAGCAGCCCCCCGGGAGGGACCTCCTACAATGAGCAGTTCTTC.

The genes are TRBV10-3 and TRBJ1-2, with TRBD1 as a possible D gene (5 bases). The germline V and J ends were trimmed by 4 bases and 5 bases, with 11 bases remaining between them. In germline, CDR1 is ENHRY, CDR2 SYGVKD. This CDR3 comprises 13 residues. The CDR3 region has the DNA TGTGCCATCAGTGGACAGCCGCCGTATGGCTACACCTTC. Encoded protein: CAISGQPPYGYTF.

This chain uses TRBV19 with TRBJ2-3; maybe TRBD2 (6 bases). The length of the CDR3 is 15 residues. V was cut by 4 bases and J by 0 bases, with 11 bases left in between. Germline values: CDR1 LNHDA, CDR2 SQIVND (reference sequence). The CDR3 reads CASSSRSGSTDTQYF. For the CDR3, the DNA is TGTGCCAGTAGTAGCCGTAGCGGTAGCACAGATACGCAGTATTTT.

The DNA for the CDR3 is TGTGCCAGCACCCCCCCTTCCGGCCGGGGAGGTGGCGGCTACACCTTC. The encoded protein is CASTPPSGRGGGGYTF. The chain has TRBV21-1 and TRBJ1-2. TRBV21-1 is a pseudogene segment. The length of the CDR3 is 16 residues.

Here the CDR3 reads CASSLMGQGSLAKNIQYF. The CDR3 bases are TGTGCCAGCAGCTTAATGGGACAGGGGTCTCTAGCCAAAAACATTCAGTACTTC. This rearrangement joins TRBV7-2 to TRBJ2-4; TRBD1 matches 10 bases. The CDR3 loop spans 18 amino acids. The germline V gene has CDR1 SGHTA and CDR2 FQGNSA. The V and J ends lost 2 bases and 0 bases, in that order; junction bases with no gene match: 7. The entire variable domain, with the rest obtained from reference TRBV7-2 and TRBJ2-4, is as follows: GAGVSQSPSNKVTEKGKDVELRCDPISGHTALYWYRQSLGQGLEFLIYFQGNSAPDKSGLPSDRFSAERTGGSVSTLTIQRTQQEDSAVYLCASSLMGQGSLAKNIQYFGAGTRLSVL.

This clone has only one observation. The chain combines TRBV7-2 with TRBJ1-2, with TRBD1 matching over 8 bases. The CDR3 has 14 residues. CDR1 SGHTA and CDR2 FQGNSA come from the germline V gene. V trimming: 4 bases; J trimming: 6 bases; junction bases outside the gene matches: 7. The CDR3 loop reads CASSYSDRGHGYTF. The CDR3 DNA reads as TGTGCCAGCAGCTATTCCGACAGGGGTCATGGCTACACCTTC.

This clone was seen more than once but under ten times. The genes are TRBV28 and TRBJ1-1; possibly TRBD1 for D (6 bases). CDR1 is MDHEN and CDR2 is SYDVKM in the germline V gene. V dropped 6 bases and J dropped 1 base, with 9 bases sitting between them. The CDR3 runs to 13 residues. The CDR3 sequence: CASRKTGNTEAFF. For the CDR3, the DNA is TGTGCCAGCAGGAAGACAGGGAACACTGAAGCTTTCTTT.

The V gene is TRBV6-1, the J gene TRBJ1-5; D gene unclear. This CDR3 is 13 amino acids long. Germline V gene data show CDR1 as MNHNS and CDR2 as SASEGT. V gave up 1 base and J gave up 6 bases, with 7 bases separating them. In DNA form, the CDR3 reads TGTGCCAGCAGTGAAGAGGCGAGTCAGCCCCAGCATTTT. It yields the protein CASSEEASQPQHF.